One and the same sample provided the 17 T cell receptor beta chains below, sequenced in a study of human T cells and chemical hapten exposure (dated by TCRdb to the early 2020s). Receptor amplification or capture employed RACE. The instrument was a NextSeq 500. Using fastp at Q25 and MiXCR, TCRdb reprocessed the public reads and kept productive beta chains. Here each entry gathers all rows of one CDR3 protein and keeps the most common genes and DNA. The sample contains approximately 87,000 distinct CDR3 sequences, about an eighth of them found a single time. The leading ten clones occupy 3.2% of the sample. The time point label here, explained by the study, means: patch test 2, 6 weeks after DPC sensitization. The meaning of the sample's treatment or condition label: therapeutic diphenylcyclopropenone sensitization with weekly scalp DPC. This specimen consisted of whole blood, obtained in connection with sensitization to the hapten diphenylcyclopropenone (DPC). These receptors were taken from a woman aged 40 to 55 with alopecia areata. Some clones in this sample may be carry-over from other donors' samples.

V is TRBV18 and J is TRBJ1-5; D not resolved. Germline V CDR1 and CDR2: KGHSH, LQKENI. The V gene lost 4 bases and the J gene lost 5 bases, with 15 bases spanning the gap. This CDR3 contains 15 residues. The CDR3 here is CASSLFATADQPQHF. Written as DNA, the CDR3 is TGTGCCAGCTCACTATTCGCCACTGCTGATCAGCCCCAGCATTTT.

This clonotype was observed a handful of times. CDR3 residues: CASTEGWLAPQHF. CDR3 DNA: TGTGCCAGCACCGAGGGGTGGCTCGCGCCCCAGCATTTT. This sequence joins TRBV7-2 and TRBJ1-5; D possibly corresponds to TRBD1 (5 bases). Germline CDR1 SGHTA, CDR2 FQGNSA. The V gene lost 7 bases and the J gene lost 9 bases, with 16 bases spanning the gap. The CDR3 has 13 residues.

This clonotype was seen ten or more times. The genes are TRBV11-2 and TRBJ2-7, with a possible D match to TRBD1 (6 bases). Per the germline V gene, CDR1 is SGHAT and CDR2 is FQNNGV. The CDR3 has 14 residues. V gave up 1 base and J gave up 6 bases, with 13 bases separating them. The CDR3 spells CASSLGGHPSEQYF. The CDR3 bases are TGTGCCAGCAGCTTAGGGGGACACCCTTCCGAGCAGTACTTC.

The table lists this clonotype with a few counts. The genes are TRBV30 and TRBJ1-2; D is uncertain. Per germline, CDR1 GTSNPN and CDR2 SVGIG (reference sequence). The ends were cut back, 0 bases at V and 1 base at J, with 6 bases in the middle. The CDR3 spans 13 residues. Here the CDR3 DNA reads TGTGCCTGGAGTGTTTCAGATAACTATGGCTACACCTTC. Translating it yields CAWSVSDNYGYTF.

This clonotype has a handful of counts. The chain recombines TRBV7-2 with TRBJ1-1; maybe TRBD1 (6 bases). Germline assignment: CDR1 SGHTA and CDR2 FQGNSA. The ends were cut back, 1 base at V and 3 bases at J, with 15 bases in the middle. There are 16 residues in the CDR3. In nucleotides, the CDR3 is TGTGCCAGCAGCTTAGACAGGGCCCGGGTGGACACTGAAGCTTTCTTT. Amino acid sequence: CASSLDRARVDTEAFF.

This clonotype came up many times. The chain has TRBV4-2 and TRBJ1-2; perhaps TRBD1 as D (6 bases). The V end lost 4 bases, the J end lost 3 bases, and 12 bases lay between the germline ends. CDR1 and CDR2 from the germline V gene are LGHNA and YNFKEQ. The CDR3 is 14 residues long. This CDR3 reads CASSRQGKDYGYTF. The CDR3 bases are TGTGCCAGCAGCCGGCAGGGGAAGGACTATGGCTACACCTTC.

The sample holds a few counts of this clonotype. The chain joins TRBV18 to TRBJ2-7; TRBD1 matches at 7 bases. The CDR3 is 15 residues long. Germline-derived CDR1 and CDR2 are KGHSH and LQKENI. The J segment lost 3 bases and the V segment lost 5 bases, leaving 10 bases of the junction unmatched. The CDR3 coding sequence is TGTGCCAGCTCAAGAGACAGGGTAGTACTCTACGAGCAGTACTTC. Its translation is CASSRDRVVLYEQYF.

This clonotype was observed at least ten times. The chain carries TRBV12-3 or TRBV12-4 and TRBJ1-6; D perhaps matches TRBD1 (5 bases). The CDR3 runs 13 residues. Trimming removed 3 bases at V and 7 bases at J, with 7 bases between. The CDR3 protein is CASSLTENSPLHF. CDR3 nucleotides: TGTGCCAGCAGTTTGACAGAGAATTCACCCCTCCACTTT.

This clonotype was recorded at least ten times. The chain carries TRBV29-1 and TRBJ2-7; 10 bases line up with TRBD1. Germline V gene lookup returns CDR1 SQVTM and CDR2 ANQGSEA. The CDR3 spans 13 residues. V trimming: 6 bases; J trimming: 5 bases; junction bases outside the gene matches: 7. CDR3 protein: CSVQGQGNHEQYF. CDR3 bases: TGCAGCGTCCAGGGACAGGGGAACCACGAGCAGTACTTC.

This clonotype was observed a handful of times. The chain couples TRBV27 to TRBJ2-7; tentatively, D is TRBD1 or TRBD2 (5 bases each). This CDR3 comprises 15 residues. V dropped 6 bases and J dropped 6 bases, with 21 bases sitting between them. Germline CDR1 reads MNHEY; CDR2 reads SMNVEV (reference sequence). CDR3: CASRVVGDPRGEQYF. The CDR3 region has the DNA TGTGCCAGCAGGGTTGTTGGGGACCCCCGGGGCGAGCAGTACTTC.

This clonotype was counted many times. V and J are TRBV27 and TRBJ1-2, with D unresolved. Trimming cost V 0 bases and J 1 base, with 3 bases left between them. Germline V CDR1 and CDR2: MNHEY, SMNVEV (reference sequence). There are 13 residues in the CDR3. Written as DNA, the CDR3 is TGTGCCAGCAGTTTATCCCGTAACTATGGCTACACCTTC. It yields the protein CASSLSRNYGYTF.

This clonotype was seen a few times. The CDR3 protein is CSARDQGPGQGSNEQFF. In DNA, the CDR3 is TGCAGTGCTAGAGACCAGGGACCGGGACAGGGGTCCAATGAGCAGTTCTTC. The V and J genes are TRBV20-1 and TRBJ2-1, with 10 positions matching TRBD1. Per germline, CDR1 DFQATT and CDR2 SNEGSKA (reference sequence). The CDR3 spans 17 residues. The ends lost 0 bases at V and 6 bases at J; junction bases unmatched: 11.

The sample holds many counts of this clonotype. The V call is TRBV20-1, the J call TRBJ2-1; D gene unclear. V lost 0 bases and J 2 bases, leaving 11 bases between the germline ends. This CDR3 region has 15 residues. Looked up from germline, CDR1 is DFQATT and CDR2 is SNEGSKA (reference sequence). DNA of the CDR3: TGCAGTGCTAGAGACCTGGATCTCCCCTACAATGAGCAGTTCTTC. This translates into CSARDLDLPYNEQFF.

This clonotype was seen repeatedly, ten times or more. The V and J genes are TRBV2 and TRBJ2-2, with 13 bases that match TRBD2. CDR3 length equals 16 residues. From germline, CDR1 is SNHLY and CDR2 FYNNEI. V shed 5 bases and J 7 bases; nucleotides not matched to a gene: 7. CDR3 region: CASSLTSGRTIGELFF. CDR3 bases: TGTGCCAGCAGTCTGACTAGCGGGAGGACAATCGGGGAGCTGTTTTTT. The full variable domain, completed using reference TRBV2 and TRBJ2-2, is EPEVTQTPSHQVTQMGQEVILRCVPISNHLYFYWYRQILGQKVEFLVSFYNNEISEKSEIFDDQFSVERPDGSNFTLKIRSTKLEDSAMYFCASSLTSGRTIGELFFGEGSRLTVL.

This clonotype was recorded at least ten times. The chain recombines TRBV7-2 with TRBJ1-1; D is ambiguous. Germline CDR1 and CDR2: SGHTA and FQGNSA. The CDR3 is 14 residues long. Trimming cost V 1 base and J 5 bases, with 11 bases left between them. The CDR3 protein is CASSLGPGRTEAFF. The CDR3 coding sequence is TGTGCCAGCAGCTTAGGTCCGGGAAGGACTGAAGCTTTCTTT.

The rearrangement links TRBV7-9 to TRBJ2-1; 13 nucleotides line up with TRBD2. The CDR3 loop spans 15 amino acids. Unmatched junction bases numbered 6, after V lost 4 bases and J lost 9 bases. Germline assignment: CDR1 SEHNR and CDR2 FQNEAQ (reference sequence). This chain's CDR3 is CASSSGLAGYSEQFF. The CDR3 nucleotides read TGTGCCAGCAGCTCGGGACTAGCGGGATATAGTGAGCAGTTCTTC.

This chain uses TRBV4-3 with TRBJ2-1; the D gene is possibly TRBD2 (6 bases). V gave up 3 bases and J gave up 7 bases, with 10 bases separating them. This CDR3 is built from 13 residues. Germline values: CDR1 LGHNA, CDR2 YSLEER. CDR3 amino acids: CASSQVGGNEQFF. The CDR3 region has the DNA TGCGCCAGCAGCCAGGTGGGGGGTAATGAGCAGTTCTTC.